This TCR beta chain was obtained from a study of shared clonotypes between healthy human individuals. Study overall: Donor ages ranged 18 to 49 years: a couple of women, a few men. Study-wide results and caveats: Incomplete sequencing of sorted subsets was indicated by rarefaction despite large depth.

A CD45RA-negative memory subset and a CD45RA+ naive subset were separated from the CD4+ cells. In regard to this clone: Antigen unknown.

Original analysis: ImmunoSEQ sequences covered only the junction and lacked quality scores; filtering therefore differed. Method: immunoSEQ multiplex PCR; TCRdb's copy keeps in-frame clones and lacks some. The V and J calls and clone size were taken over from that table, and D and trimming were inferred from the DNA. This sample has about 2.4 million clones, with approximately 94% found just once. The CDR3 has 18 residues. Looked up from germline, CDR1 is MDHEN and CDR2 is SYDVKM. Unmatched junction bases numbered 14, after V lost 6 bases and J lost 0 bases. The J gene is TRBJ2-7, the V gene TRBV28, with TRBD2 matching 10 bases. What was sequenced was naive CD4+ T cells from PBMCs. Subset here: CD45RA+ positively selected. The receptor comes from a man younger than 30 in good health. Some clones in this sample may be carry-over from other donors' samples. CDR3 bases: TGTGCCAGCAGCGTTCGGTCGACGCTAGCGGGAGTCTCCTACGAGCAGTACTTC. Translation: CASSVRSTLAGVSYEQYF.